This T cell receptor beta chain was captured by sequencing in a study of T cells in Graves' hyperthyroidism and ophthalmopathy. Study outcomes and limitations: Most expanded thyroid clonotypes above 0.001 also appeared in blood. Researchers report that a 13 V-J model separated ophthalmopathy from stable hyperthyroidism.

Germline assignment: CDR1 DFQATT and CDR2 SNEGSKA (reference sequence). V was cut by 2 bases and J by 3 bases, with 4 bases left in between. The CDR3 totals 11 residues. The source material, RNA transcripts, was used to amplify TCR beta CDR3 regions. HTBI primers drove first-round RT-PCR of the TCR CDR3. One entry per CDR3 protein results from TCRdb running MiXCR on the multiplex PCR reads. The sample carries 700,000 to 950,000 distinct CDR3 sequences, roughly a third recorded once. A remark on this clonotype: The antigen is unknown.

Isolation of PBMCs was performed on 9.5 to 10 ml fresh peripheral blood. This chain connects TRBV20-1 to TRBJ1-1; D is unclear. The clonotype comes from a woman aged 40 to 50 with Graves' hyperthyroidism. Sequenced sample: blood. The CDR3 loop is CSARPYTEAFF. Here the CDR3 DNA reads TGCAGTGCTAGACCGTACACTGAAGCTTTCTTT.